A selection of T cell receptor beta chains follows, all from one sample in a study of T-cell reconstitution after alpha-beta-depleted transplantation in children. TCRdb passed the PCR reads through MiXCR, listing each CDR3 protein once. The sample carries around 370,000 distinct CDR3 sequences, over 9% recorded once. The material sequenced was PBMCs from the stem cell graft donor, taken from the stem cell graft. The receptor source for this set is a human donor who donated a stem cell graft to a child with acute lymphoblastic leukemia. Both conserved end residues are part of each CDR3. Each record gives: D gene, V gene, J gene, clone size, CDR3 protein, CDR3 DNA. D genes are given only for firm matches. The size entry is marked missing in some rows and otherwise reads once, few, many or a size class.

D: .; V: TRBV28; J: TRBJ1-4; size: .; CDR3: CASSGTPTNEKLFF; DNA: TGTGCCAGTTCCGGGACACCAACTAATGAAAAACTGTTTTTT
D: .; V: TRBV10-3; J: TRBJ2-6; size: few; CDR3: CAISEGRGANVLTF; DNA: TGTGCCATCAGTGAGGGCAGGGGGGCCAACGTCCTGACTTTC
D: TRBD2; V: TRBV2; J: TRBJ2-7; size: .; CDR3: CASREGGDEQYF; DNA: TGTGCCAGCAGAGAGGGAGGGGACGAGCAGTACTTC
D: .; V: TRBV19; J: TRBJ2-2; size: .; CDR3: CASFDRNTGELFF; DNA: TGTGCCAGCTTTGACAGGAACACCGGGGAGCTGTTTTTT
D: .; V: TRBV7-6; J: TRBJ1-4; size: few; CDR3: CASSLLGEKLFF; DNA: TGTGCCAGCAGCTTACTAGGTGAAAAACTGTTTTTT
D: .; V: TRBV4-3; J: TRBJ2-3; size: .; CDR3: CASSHGVATSTDTQYF; DNA: TGCGCCAGCAGCCACGGAGTGGCCACTAGCACAGATACGCAGTATTTT
D: .; V: TRBV7-2; J: TRBJ1-6; size: .; CDR3: CASSLTGRTNSPLHF; DNA: TGTGCCAGCAGCCTTACAGGGAGGACTAATTCACCCCTCCACTTT
D: .; V: TRBV27; J: TRBJ2-2; size: .; CDR3: CASRQGAGELFF; DNA: TGTGCCAGCAGACAGGGAGCCGGGGAGCTGTTTTTT
D: .; V: TRBV2; J: TRBJ2-7; size: .; CDR3: CAISGGRAGGPHEQYF; DNA: TGTGCCATCTCAGGGGGCCGGGCGGGAGGGCCCCACGAGCAGTACTTC
D: TRBD2; V: TRBV10-3; J: TRBJ2-5; size: .; CDR3: CAISGVGTSGLETQYF; DNA: TGTGCCATCAGTGGGGTCGGGACTAGCGGCCTAGAGACCCAGTACTTC
D: .; V: TRBV25-1; J: TRBJ2-5; size: few; CDR3: CASSELGAGETQYF; DNA: TGTGCCAGCAGTGAATTGGGGGCGGGAGAGACCCAGTACTTC
D: .; V: TRBV7-2; J: TRBJ2-1; size: .; CDR3: CASSLDRINYNEQFF; DNA: TGTGCCAGCAGCTTAGACAGGATTAACTACAATGAGCAGTTCTTC
D: .; V: TRBV29-1; J: TRBJ1-4; size: .; CDR3: CRENRAATNEKLFF; DNA: TGCAGGGAAAATCGGGCCGCAACTAATGAAAAACTGTTTTTT
D: .; V: TRBV27; J: TRBJ2-7; size: few; CDR3: CASSFLSSAAYEQYF; DNA: TGTGCCAGCAGTTTCTTAAGTTCCGCCGCCTACGAGCAGTACTTC
D: .; V: TRBV7-2; J: TRBJ2-4; size: few; CDR3: CASTGGGVQYF; DNA: TGTGCCAGCACCGGGGGAGGCGTTCAGTACTTC
D: .; V: TRBV19; J: TRBJ1-1; size: .; CDR3: CASSPNQAPRRAFF; DNA: TGTGCCAGTAGTCCGAACCAGGCACCAAGAAGGGCTTTCTTT
D: .; V: TRBV7-9; J: TRBJ2-7; size: .; CDR3: CASSLGETASYEQYF; DNA: TGTGCCAGCAGCTTAGGTGAGACAGCATCCTACGAGCAGTACTTC
D: TRBD2; V: TRBV7-2; J: TRBJ2-7; size: .; CDR3: CASSLSIAGSYEQYF; DNA: TGTGCCAGCAGCTTAAGTATAGCGGGTAGCTACGAGCAGTACTTC
D: .; V: TRBV4-1; J: TRBJ2-1; size: few; CDR3: CASSQSTRGAYNEQFF; DNA: TGCGCCAGCAGCCAATCGACTAGGGGGGCGTACAATGAGCAGTTCTTC
D: TRBD2; V: TRBV7-9; J: TRBJ2-2; size: few; CDR3: CASSDGLAGLTGELFF; DNA: TGTGCCAGCAGCGACGGACTAGCGGGATTGACCGGGGAGCTGTTTTTT
D: .; V: TRBV27; J: TRBJ1-5; size: many; CDR3: CASSLLGDNYQPQHF; DNA: TGTGCCAGCAGTTTACTAGGGGACAACTATCAGCCCCAGCATTTT
D: .; V: TRBV15; J: TRBJ2-2; size: few; CDR3: CATSTGHSAGELFF; DNA: TGTGCCACCAGCACCGGGCACTCAGCCGGGGAGCTGTTTTTT
D: TRBD2; V: TRBV25-1; J: TRBJ2-7; size: many; CDR3: CASSETSGPHEQYF; DNA: TGTGCCAGCAGTGAGACTAGCGGGCCCCACGAGCAGTACTTC
D: .; V: TRBV28; J: TRBJ2-7; size: few; CDR3: CASSSYGISYEQYF; DNA: TGTGCCAGCAGTTCGTACGGGATCTCCTACGAGCAGTACTTC
D: TRBD2; V: TRBV18; J: TRBJ2-7; size: once; CDR3: CASSPTGTSGPTSSYEQYF; DNA: TGTGCCAGCTCACCAACCGGGACTAGCGGCCCCACGAGCTCCTACGAGCAGTACTTC
D: .; V: TRBV3-1; J: TRBJ1-6; size: .; CDR3: CASRGRGGGYNSPLHF; DNA: TGTGCCAGCAGGGGACGGGGAGGGGGTTATAATTCACCCCTCCACTTT
D: TRBD2; V: TRBV6-1; J: TRBJ2-1; size: .; CDR3: CASSRTSGRGSYNEQFF; DNA: TGTGCCAGCAGTCGAACTAGCGGGAGAGGGTCCTACAATGAGCAGTTCTTC
D: TRBD2; V: TRBV28; J: TRBJ2-1; size: .; CDR3: CASSPKTSGTKNEQFF; DNA: TGTGCCAGCAGTCCCAAGACTAGCGGGACGAAAAATGAGCAGTTCTTC
D: .; V: TRBV6-4; J: TRBJ2-2; size: .; CDR3: CASSDSSPGELFF; DNA: TGTGCCAGCAGTGACTCCTCACCGGGGGAGCTGTTTTTT
D: TRBD1; V: TRBV29-1; J: TRBJ2-5; size: many; CDR3: CSVGQAQETQYF; DNA: TGCAGCGTCGGACAGGCGCAAGAGACCCAGTACTTC
D: .; V: TRBV7-8; J: TRBJ2-7; size: few; CDR3: CASSLAGEVVEQYF; DNA: TGTGCCAGCAGCTTAGCGGGAGAGGTCGTCGAGCAGTACTTC
D: .; V: TRBV5-5; J: TRBJ2-1; size: .; CDR3: CASSSHGGDNEQFF; DNA: TGTGCCAGCAGCTCTCACGGCGGGGACAATGAGCAGTTCTTC
D: .; V: TRBV29-1; J: TRBJ2-7; size: .; CDR3: CSVVPRSKNEQYF; DNA: TGCAGCGTTGTTCCCAGGAGTAAAAACGAGCAGTACTTC
D: .; V: TRBV7-2; J: TRBJ1-2; size: few; CDR3: CASSLSGAQGYTF; DNA: TGTGCCAGCAGCTTATCAGGGGCGCAGGGCTACACCTTC
D: .; V: TRBV20-1; J: TRBJ1-5; size: many; CDR3: CSARDQDRSQPQHF; DNA: TGCAGTGCTAGAGATCAGGACAGAAGCCAGCCCCAGCATTTT
D: .; V: TRBV20-1; J: TRBJ2-7; size: .; CDR3: CSARPITGDNSYEQYF; DNA: TGCAGTGCTAGGCCGATTACAGGAGATAACTCCTACGAGCAGTACTTC
D: .; V: TRBV28; J: TRBJ2-2; size: .; CDR3: CASSSRIRSLGPAGELFF; DNA: TGTGCCAGCAGTTCACGTATCAGGTCCCTGGGGCCAGCCGGGGAGCTGTTTTTT
D: .; V: TRBV6-1; J: TRBJ2-7; size: .; CDR3: CASRGNSETYEQYF; DNA: TGTGCCAGCAGAGGAAACAGCGAAACCTACGAGCAGTACTTC
D: .; V: TRBV7-8; J: TRBJ2-7; size: few; CDR3: CASSPSDYEQYF; DNA: TGTGCCAGCAGCCCGAGTGACTACGAGCAGTACTTC
D: .; V: TRBV2; J: TRBJ2-4; size: .; CDR3: CASSESPGGSQYF; DNA: TGTGCCAGCAGTGAATCTCCGGGCGGCAGTCAGTACTTC
D: TRBD1; V: TRBV20-1; J: TRBJ2-7; size: .; CDR3: CSASADRGDWRSYEQYF; DNA: TGCAGTGCTAGCGCAGACAGGGGAGATTGGAGGTCCTACGAGCAGTACTTC
D: .; V: TRBV5-1; J: TRBJ2-7; size: .; CDR3: CASSLAPGHSSGEQYF; DNA: TGCGCCAGCAGCTTGGCCCCCGGACACTCAAGTGGGGAGCAGTACTTC
D: .; V: TRBV20-1; J: TRBJ1-5; size: .; CDR3: CSATHGRGTGNQPQHF; DNA: TGCAGTGCCACGCATGGCAGGGGTACGGGCAATCAGCCCCAGCATTTT
D: .; V: TRBV7-6; J: TRBJ2-3; size: many; CDR3: CASSSDRLGDTQYF; DNA: TGTGCCAGCAGCTCGGATAGACTAGGAGATACGCAGTATTTT
D: .; V: TRBV7-8; J: TRBJ1-4; size: .; CDR3: CASSPYSSRTNEKLFF; DNA: TGTGCCAGCAGCCCATATAGTAGCCGTACTAATGAAAAACTGTTTTTT
D: TRBD2; V: TRBV28; J: TRBJ2-1; size: many; CDR3: CASSFEREFPNEQFF; DNA: TGTGCCAGCAGTTTTGAGCGGGAGTTTCCGAATGAGCAGTTCTTC
D: TRBD1; V: TRBV20-1; J: TRBJ2-3; size: .; CDR3: CSAGQGGDTQYF; DNA: TGCAGTGCCGGACAGGGGGGAGATACGCAGTATTTT
D: .; V: TRBV6-5; J: TRBJ2-7; size: .; CDR3: CASSYAREREQYF; DNA: TGTGCCAGCAGTTACGCCAGGGAACGGGAGCAGTACTTC
D: TRBD1; V: TRBV5-1; J: TRBJ2-7; size: few; CDR3: CASRPAGQGVWEQYF; DNA: TGCGCCAGCAGACCCGCGGGACAGGGAGTATGGGAGCAGTACTTC
D: .; V: TRBV20-1; J: TRBJ1-2; size: .; CDR3: CSARDMERDYGYTF; DNA: TGCAGTGCTAGAGATATGGAACGCGACTATGGCTACACCTTC
D: .; V: TRBV5-6; J: TRBJ2-6; size: .; CDR3: CASSSWGRGANVLTF; DNA: TGTGCCAGCAGCTCCTGGGGGCGGGGGGCCAACGTCCTGACTTTC
D: .; V: TRBV6-1; J: TRBJ1-5; size: few; CDR3: CASRPTVYSNQPQHF; DNA: TGTGCCAGCCGCCCGACAGTTTATAGCAATCAGCCCCAGCATTTT
D: .; V: TRBV7-2; J: TRBJ1-4; size: .; CDR3: CASSLEQGRKLFF; DNA: TGTGCCAGCAGCTTAGAGCAGGGGCGGAAACTGTTTTTT
D: .; V: TRBV5-1; J: TRBJ2-7; size: few; CDR3: CASSLTGPALTYEQYF; DNA: TGCGCCAGCAGCTTGACAGGGCCTGCCCTCACCTACGAGCAGTACTTC
D: TRBD2; V: TRBV30; J: TRBJ2-1; size: few; CDR3: CAWSPDLAGGGNEQFF; DNA: TGTGCCTGGAGCCCAGACCTAGCGGGAGGTGGAAATGAGCAGTTCTTC
D: .; V: TRBV10-3; J: TRBJ2-3; size: .; CDR3: CAIKGDPVYTDTQYF; DNA: TGTGCCATCAAAGGGGACCCAGTTTACACAGATACGCAGTATTTT
D: TRBD2; V: TRBV7-9; J: TRBJ2-1; size: .; CDR3: CASSLGLAGVDEQFF; DNA: TGTGCCAGCAGCTTGGGGCTAGCGGGAGTCGATGAGCAGTTCTTC
D: TRBD1; V: TRBV12-3/TRBV12-4; J: TRBJ2-4; size: few; CDR3: CASSLVYRGLHIQYF; DNA: TGTGCCAGCAGTTTGGTATACAGGGGTTTACACATTCAGTACTTC
D: .; V: TRBV20-1; J: TRBJ1-2; size: .; CDR3: CSARGSNYGYTF; DNA: TGCAGTGCTAGAGGCAGCAACTATGGCTACACCTTC
D: TRBD2; V: TRBV7-2; J: TRBJ2-2; size: many; CDR3: CASSFPSGRVTGELFF; DNA: TGTGCCAGCAGCTTCCCAAGCGGGAGGGTAACCGGGGAGCTGTTTTTT